The 17 T cell receptor beta chains below come from one sample, sequenced in a study of Ad26.COV2.S vaccination and SARS-CoV-2 variants. This sample's treatment: over 15 received Ad26.COV2.S at low or high dose, single or two shots; about 5 received placebo; per-sample allocation not given. The investigators took samples on day 63 after the first vaccine or placebo injection. Using immunoSEQ multiplex PCR, the repertoire was profiled, and TCRdb retains in-frame clones only, with some absent. This table holds over 400,000 clones, 92% found once. Sequenced here: peripheral blood, sampled in a trial of Ad26.COV2.S vaccine versus placebo. These receptor sequences come from a person aged 18-65 years who received the Ad26.COV2.S COVID-19 vaccine or a placebo.

V is TRBV7-6 and J is TRBJ2-5; a weak D match, TRBD1 (5 bases). Deletions cut 5 bases from V and 4 bases from J, with 20 bases between. CDR1 is SGHVS, CDR2 FNYEAQ, per germline. This CDR3 is 16 amino acids long. The CDR3 spells CASSTRPPGPGETQYF. In nucleotides, the CDR3 is TGTGCCAGCAGCACTCGCCCCCCAGGGCCAGGAGAGACCCAGTACTTC.

This rearrangement joins TRBV7-2 to TRBJ1-3, with D perhaps matching TRBD1 (6 bases). This CDR3 has 15 residues. The germline V and J ends were trimmed by 5 bases and 0 bases, with 11 bases remaining between them. Looked up from germline, CDR1 is SGHTA and CDR2 is FQGNSA. CDR3 bases: TGTGCCAGCAGCCTCTGGACAGACTCTGGAAACACCATATATTTT. Encoded protein: CASSLWTDSGNTIYF. The complete variable domain, with remaining parts taken from reference TRBV7-2 and TRBJ1-3, reads GAGVSQSPSNKVTEKGKDVELRCDPISGHTALYWYRQSLGQGLEFLIYFQGNSAPDKSGLPSDRFSAERTGGSVSTLTIQRTQQEDSAVYLCASSLWTDSGNTIYFGEGSWLTVV.

The rearrangement uses TRBV5-5 and TRBJ1-5; D is undetermined. V lost 1 base and J lost 0, with 8 bases in between. This CDR3 spans 15 amino acids. Germline values: CDR1 SGHKS, CDR2 YYEKEE (reference sequence). CDR3 residues: CASSLWQYSNQPQHF. Written as DNA, the CDR3 is TGTGCCAGCAGCTTGTGGCAGTATAGCAATCAGCCCCAGCATTTT. The full variable domain, its missing parts supplied by reference TRBV5-5 and TRBJ1-5, is DAGVTQSPTHLIKTRGQQVTLRCSPISGHKSVSWYQQVLGQGPQFIFQYYEKEERGRGNFPDRFSARQFPNYSSELNVNALLLGDSALYLCASSLWQYSNQPQHFGDGTRLSIL.

V and J are TRBV19 and TRBJ2-3, with D unclear. Trimming left V 5 bases short and J 0 bases short, with 3 bases between. The CDR3 contains 12 residues. Germline V lookup: CDR1 LNHDA, CDR2 SQIVND (reference sequence). The CDR3 reads CASSDSTDTQYF. For the CDR3, the DNA is TGTGCCAGTAGTGACAGCACAGATACGCAGTATTTT.

The CDR3 reads CASTLGNTIYF. CDR3 nucleotides: TGTGCCAGCACCTTGGGAAACACCATATATTTT. The V call is TRBV6-5, the J call TRBJ1-3; no definite D call. CDR1 MNHEY and CDR2 SVGAGI come from the germline V gene. Trimming took off 7 bases at V and 4 bases at J, with 5 bases between the two ends. The CDR3 sequence is 11 residues long.

The chain recombines TRBV29-1 with TRBJ1-1; 11 bases are shared with TRBD1. Per germline, CDR1 SQVTM and CDR2 ANQGSEA. The CDR3 extends over 17 amino acids. J was trimmed by 4 bases and V by 5 bases; bases with no gene match: 15. The CDR3 protein is CSVRTGGYPSSFTEAFF. As DNA, the CDR3 is TGCAGCGTTCGGACAGGGGGCTATCCCTCCTCGTTCACTGAAGCTTTCTTT.

The chain employs TRBV30 and TRBJ2-7; a weak D match, TRBD2 (6 bases). This CDR3 contains 13 residues. Germline V gene data show CDR1 as GTSNPN and CDR2 as SVGIG (reference sequence). The germline V and J ends were trimmed by 0 bases and 2 bases, with 8 bases remaining between them. CDR3 residues: CAWSVRGAYEQYF. In nucleotides, the CDR3 is TGTGCCTGGAGTGTACGCGGGGCCTACGAGCAGTACTTC.

The chain is built from TRBV15 and TRBJ2-7; no reliable D call. V shed 4 bases and J shed 9 bases, with 16 bases lying between them. The CDR3 totals 13 residues. Germline V gene lookup returns CDR1 LNHNV and CDR2 YYDKDF (reference sequence). CDR3 in DNA: TGTGCCACCAGCACCCTTCGAGGCCAAAGGCAGTACTTC. Residues: CATSTLRGQRQYF.

The chain recombines TRBV10-1 with TRBJ2-5; D is uncertain. V was clipped by 6 bases and J by 2 bases, with 1 base between them. The germline CDR1 and CDR2 sequences are WNHNN and SYGVQD (reference sequence). The length of the CDR3 is 10 residues. This CDR3 reads CASRQETQYF. CDR3 nucleotide sequence: TGCGCCAGCAGGCAAGAGACCCAGTACTTC.

The V call is TRBV3-1 (or the pseudogene TRBV3-2), the J call TRBJ1-2; no reliable D call. CDR3 length: 14 residues. V gave up 0 bases and J gave up 2 bases, with 7 bases separating them. CDR1 is LGHDT and CDR2 is YNNKEL in the germline V gene (reference sequence). CDR3 DNA: TGTGCCAGCAGCCAAGAATCCGGGAACTATGGCTACACCTTC. Protein product: CASSQESGNYGYTF.

V gene TRBV7-2 combines with J gene TRBJ1-5; D is ambiguous. V was pared by 1 base and J by 0 bases, with 7 bases between. CDR1 is SGHTA, CDR2 FQGNSA, per germline. This CDR3 contains 15 residues. In DNA form, the CDR3 reads TGTGCCAGCAGCTTAGGAGGATATAGCAATCAGCCCCAGCATTTT. It translates to CASSLGGYSNQPQHF.

The genes are TRBV2 and TRBJ2-7; D tentatively reads TRBD1 or TRBD2 (5 bases each). V lost 7 bases and J lost 0, with 22 bases in between. CDR1 and CDR2 (germline): SNHLY, FYNNEI. This CDR3 comprises 17 residues. The CDR3 DNA is TGTGCCAGCACCCGAATATTGGGACGAGGCCTCTCCTACGAGCAGTACTTC. Encoded protein: CASTRILGRGLSYEQYF.

This sequence joins TRBV7-2 and TRBJ1-5; no clear D. Germline V gene sequence: CDR1 SGHTA, CDR2 FQGNSA. The ends were cut back, 0 bases at V and 2 bases at J, with 8 bases in the middle. There are 15 residues in the CDR3. CDR3 in DNA: TGTGCCAGCAGCTTAGCGGGAGTTGGCAATCAGCCCCAGCATTTT. The encoded protein is CASSLAGVGNQPQHF.

V gene TRBV18 combines with J gene TRBJ1-5; 8 nucleotides line up with TRBD1. V lost 3 bases and J lost 5; bases outside the gene matches: 9. The germline V gene encodes CDR1 KGHSH and CDR2 LQKENI. The CDR3 covers 16 residues. The CDR3 DNA follows: TGTGCCAGCTCACCCCCCCAAGGACAGGGTCATCAGCCCCAGCATTTT. It yields the protein CASSPPQGQGHQPQHF. The full variable domain, its missing parts supplied by reference TRBV18 and TRBJ1-5, is NAGVMQNPRHLVRRRGQEARLRCSPMKGHSHVYWYRQLPEEGLKFMVYLQKENIIDESGMPKERFSAEFPKEGPSILRIQQVVRGDSAAYFCASSPPQGQGHQPQHFGDGTRLSIL.

This clone was detected only a few times. The chain couples TRBV2 to TRBJ1-5, with D perhaps matching TRBD1 (5 bases). V was trimmed by 5 bases and J by 9 bases, leaving 11 bases between them. Per the germline V gene, CDR1 is SNHLY and CDR2 is FYNNEI. This CDR3 has 12 residues. DNA of the CDR3: TGTGCCAGCAGTCCTGACCAGGGGCCCCAGCATTTT. The encoded protein is CASSPDQGPQHF.

This sequence joins TRBV7-9 and TRBJ1-2, with D perhaps matching TRBD1 (5 bases). Germline assignment: CDR1 SEHNR and CDR2 FQNEAQ (reference sequence). The CDR3 runs 14 residues. V shed 4 bases and J shed 5 bases, with 14 bases lying between them. CDR3 sequence reads: CASSSQGTEYGYTF. The CDR3 region has the DNA TGTGCCAGCAGCTCCCAAGGGACTGAGTATGGCTACACCTTC.

The chain recombines TRBV9 with TRBJ2-7; 8 positions agree with TRBD1. Germline V CDR1 and CDR2: SGDLS, YYNGEE. The CDR3 length is 16 residues. V was pared by 0 bases and J by 2 bases, with 7 bases of the junction left unmatched. DNA of the CDR3: TGTGCCAGCAGCGTAGCTCCGGACAGGGTCCCCTACGAGCAGTACTTC. Its protein is CASSVAPDRVPYEQYF.